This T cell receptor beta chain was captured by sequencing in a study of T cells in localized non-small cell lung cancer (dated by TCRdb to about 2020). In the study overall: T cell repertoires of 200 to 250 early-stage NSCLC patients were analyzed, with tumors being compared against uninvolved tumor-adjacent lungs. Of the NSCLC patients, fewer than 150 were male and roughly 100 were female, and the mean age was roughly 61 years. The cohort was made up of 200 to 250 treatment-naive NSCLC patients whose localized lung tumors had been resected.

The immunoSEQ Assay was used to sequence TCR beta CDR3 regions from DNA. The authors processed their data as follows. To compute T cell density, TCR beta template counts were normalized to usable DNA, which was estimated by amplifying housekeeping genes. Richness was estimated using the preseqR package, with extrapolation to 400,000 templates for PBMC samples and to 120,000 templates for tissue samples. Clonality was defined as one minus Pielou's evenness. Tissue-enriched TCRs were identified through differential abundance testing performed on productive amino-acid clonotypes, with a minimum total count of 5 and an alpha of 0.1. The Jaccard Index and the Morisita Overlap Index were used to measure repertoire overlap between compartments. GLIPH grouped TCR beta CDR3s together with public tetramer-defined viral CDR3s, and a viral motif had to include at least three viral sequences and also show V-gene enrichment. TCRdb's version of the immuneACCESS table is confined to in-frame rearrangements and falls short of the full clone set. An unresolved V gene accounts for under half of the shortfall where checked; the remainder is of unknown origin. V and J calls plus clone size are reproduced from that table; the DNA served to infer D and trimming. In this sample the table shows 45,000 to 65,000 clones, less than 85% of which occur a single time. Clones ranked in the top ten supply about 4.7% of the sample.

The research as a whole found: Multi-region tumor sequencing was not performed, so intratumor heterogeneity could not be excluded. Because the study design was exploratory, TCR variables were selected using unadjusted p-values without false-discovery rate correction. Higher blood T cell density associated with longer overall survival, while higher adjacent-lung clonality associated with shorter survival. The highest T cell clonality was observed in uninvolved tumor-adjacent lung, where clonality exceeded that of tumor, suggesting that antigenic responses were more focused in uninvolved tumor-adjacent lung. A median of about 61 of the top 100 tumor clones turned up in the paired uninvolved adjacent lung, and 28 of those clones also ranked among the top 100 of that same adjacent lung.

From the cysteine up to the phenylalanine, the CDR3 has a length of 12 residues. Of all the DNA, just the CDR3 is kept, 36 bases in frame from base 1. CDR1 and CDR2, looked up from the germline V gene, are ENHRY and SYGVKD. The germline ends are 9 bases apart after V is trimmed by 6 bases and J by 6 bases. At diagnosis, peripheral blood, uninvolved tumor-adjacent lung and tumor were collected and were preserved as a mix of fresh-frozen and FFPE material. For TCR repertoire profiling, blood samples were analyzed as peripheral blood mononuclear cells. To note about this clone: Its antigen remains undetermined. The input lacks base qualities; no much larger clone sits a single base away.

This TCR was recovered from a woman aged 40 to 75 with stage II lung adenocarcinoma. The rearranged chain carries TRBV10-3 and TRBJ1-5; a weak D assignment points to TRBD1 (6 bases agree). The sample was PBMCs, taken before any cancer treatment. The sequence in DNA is TGTGCCATCAGCTCAGGGGTTCAGCCCCAGCATTTT. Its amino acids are CAISSGVQPQHF.